This T cell receptor beta chain was sequenced during a study of blood T cell repertoires in COVID-19. Original handling: Amplification from reference gene primers served as the basis for estimated nucleated cell counts. Profiling relied on immunoSEQ multiplex PCR, and the TCRdb table lists in-frame clones only, not all of them. V, J and clone size derive from that table, while D and trimming were established from the DNA sequence. Among about 160,000 clones, roughly 81% were seen once, and the ten largest hold around 1.1%. Germline-derived CDR1 and CDR2 are SEHNR and FQNEAQ (reference sequence). There are 16 residues in the CDR3. Unmatched junction bases numbered 5, after V lost 2 bases and J lost 5 bases.

The sequenced material came from peripheral blood. The rearrangement uses TRBV7-9 and TRBJ1-4, with 10 bases lining up with TRBD1. This TCR came from a man aged 35-49 years with acute or convalescent COVID-19. Here the CDR3 DNA reads TGTGCCAGCAGCTTAAGGACAGGGGGTAACAATGAAAAACTGTTTTTT. Translation gives CASSLRTGGNNEKLFF.